The T cell receptor beta chain under discussion was sequenced for a study of OX40 agonist ivuxolimab in advanced cancers. The study in broad terms: Ivuxolimab was a fully human IgG2 agonistic monoclonal antibody targeting the costimulatory receptor OX40 (CD134). Intravenous ivuxolimab was administered to patients every 2 weeks at six dose levels: 0.01, 0.1, 0.3, 1.5, 3 and 10 mg/kg. Of the approximately 50 patients in dose escalation, some 20 had hepatocellular carcinoma, some 15 had melanoma, 9 had renal cell carcinoma and 9 had head and neck cancer. A male proportion of around 83% and a mean age of 60 years, ranging from roughly 23 to 80, were recorded for the dose-escalation cohort. Patients were allowed to have had prior anti-PD-1, anti-PD-L1 or anti-CTLA-4 therapy, and 40% of the dose-escalation patients had been treated with checkpoint inhibitors. Partial responses occurred in three dose-escalation patients: two with cutaneous melanoma and one with hepatocellular carcinoma. The purpose of peripheral TCRbeta sequencing was to test whether ivuxolimab changed TCR sequence diversity and led to clonal T-cell expansion. The monotherapy dose-escalation portion (N ≈ 55 patients) of the phase I ivuxolimab trial is reported in the paper.

Genomic DNA was isolated from the sorted cells so that the TCRbeta CDR3 region could be sequenced. The immunoSEQ Assay was used for sequencing of TCRbeta CDR3 regions. The table was pulled from immuneACCESS by TCRdb, which kept in-frame rearrangements only. Such tables lose some clones; where checked, under half of the loss comes from unresolved V genes, and the rest has no known cause. This sample lists approximately 15,000 clones; about 85% were detected once. The top ten constitute 9% to 15% of the sample. The trial excluded patients who had a history of autoimmune disease or were on systemic immunosuppression. Peripheral blood for TCR sequencing was drawn from every dose cohort at baseline, at cycle 4 day 1 and at cycle 7 day 1. The samples were drawn from a first-in-human, open-label, multicenter phase I dose-escalation trial of ivuxolimab. Adults with locally advanced or metastatic melanoma, renal cell carcinoma, hepatocellular carcinoma or head and neck squamous cell carcinoma were enrolled in the trial. Before TCR sequencing, CD4+ T cells and CD8+ T cells were sorted from peripheral blood as separate populations.

On the study overall, not on this receptor specifically: The antigen specificity of the peripheral T cells that underwent clonal expansion was not determined. Partial responders in the 0.1-3.0 mg/kg groups had among the lowest normalized peripheral clonal expansion, especially among CD8+ T cells. On average, CD8+ T cells showed more expanded clones than CD4+ T cells after ivuxolimab. Clonal expansion of both CD4+ and CD8+ blood T cells was observed from baseline to week 6 at doses 0.1 to 3.0 mg/kg. Low levels of normalized T-cell clonal expansion were also seen in some patients who did not respond.

This clone was seen more than once but under ten times. Its binding antigen is unknown. The sample holds no much larger clone one base away, and base qualities are not on file. The CDR3 runs 16 residues from the cysteine to the phenylalanine. Only CDR3 DNA is held: 48 bases, read in frame from base 1. Trimming removed 4 bases from V and 2 bases from J; the gene matches leave 9 bases unexplained. Based on the germline V gene (reference sequence), the CDR1 and CDR2 sequences are SGHNT and YYREEE. The clonotype originates from an adult with an advanced solid tumor such as melanoma, head and neck, liver or kidney cancer. The sequence joins TRBV5-4 to TRBJ2-1; the central 7 bases match TRBD2. Sequencing used CD4+ or CD8+ T cells sorted from blood, obtained in a trial of the OX40 agonist ivuxolimab. Here is the DNA: TGTGCCAGCAGCAACTCCCTCGGACTAGCCTACAATGAGCAGTTCTTC. Its protein reads: CASSNSLGLAYNEQFF.